This passage covers 30 T cell receptor beta chains from one sample sequenced in a study of PD-1 blockade in classical Hodgkin lymphoma. Sequencing was performed with immunoSEQ multiplex PCR; in TCRdb, only in-frame clones are kept and a portion is missing. This table holds tens of thousands of clones, under 95% found once. Every patient had relapsed following autologous stem cell transplantation, and cohorts differed in brentuximab vedotin exposure. This specimen consisted of peripheral blood mononuclear cells (PBMCs), obtained at baseline. The receptor set was obtained from a human donor with classical Hodgkin lymphoma.

The gene calls are TRBV5-8 and TRBJ2-1, with 8 bases identical to TRBD1. The CDR3 totals 13 residues. The ends lost 3 bases at V and 6 bases at J; junction bases unmatched: 2. CDR1 and CDR2 (germline): SGHTS, YDEGEE. This CDR3 is CASSWTGINEQFF. The CDR3 bases are TGTGCCAGCAGCTGGACAGGGATCAATGAGCAGTTCTTC.

The V gene is TRBV5-1, the J gene TRBJ2-1, with 8 bases fitting TRBD2. The V and J ends lost 1 base and 14 bases, in that order; junction bases with no gene match: 14. The CDR3 is 15 amino acids. Germline V gives CDR1 SGHRS, CDR2 YFSETQ. Written as DNA, the CDR3 is TGCGCCAGCAGCTTGTCGCTGGCTAGCGGGTTAGGGAAGTTCTTC. Translating it yields CASSLSLASGLGKFF.

The rearrangement links TRBV5-1 to TRBJ2-7; 8 bases align to TRBD1. The V segment lost 0 bases and the J segment 5 bases; nucleotides outside the gene matches: 4. The CDR3 is 14 amino acids. Germline CDR1 and CDR2: SGHRS and YFSETQ. CDR3 loop: CASSLVQGGHEQYF. In DNA form, the CDR3 reads TGCGCCAGCAGCTTGGTACAGGGGGGCCACGAGCAGTACTTC.

The V call is TRBV5-4, the J call TRBJ1-2, with 7 positions matching TRBD1. The V and J ends lost 4 bases and 8 bases, in that order; junction bases with no gene match: 2. Looked up from germline, CDR1 is SGHNT and CDR2 is YYREEE (reference sequence). CDR3 length: 11 residues. DNA for the CDR3: TGTGCCAGCAGCGACAGGGACGGCTACACCTTC. Its protein product is CASSDRDGYTF.

The table lists this clone with a count of one. The chain recombines TRBV25-1 with TRBJ2-2; 7 nucleotides match TRBD1. Germline trimming cut 6 bases from V and 6 bases from J; bases unmatched to any gene: 4. The germline V gene has CDR1 MGHDK and CDR2 SYGVNS. The CDR3 length is 13 residues. The CDR3 region has the DNA TGTGCCAGCAGCGCTGACAGGGCCGGGGAGCTGTTTTTT. This encodes CASSADRAGELFF.

The chain is built from TRBV6-5 and TRBJ2-2; TRBD1 is a possible D gene (6 bases). V gave up 5 bases and J gave up 0 bases, with 7 bases separating them. Germline V gene lookup returns CDR1 MNHEY and CDR2 SVGAGI. The CDR3 consists of 14 residues. For the CDR3, the DNA is TGTGCCAGCAGTCGGACAGCGAACACCGGGGAGCTGTTTTTT. It codes for CASSRTANTGELFF.

The chain couples TRBV6-5 to TRBJ2-3; 9 positions agree with TRBD1. The V gene's germline CDR1 is MNHEY and CDR2 SVGAGI. V lost 6 bases and J lost 11; bases outside the gene matches: 9. CDR3 length equals 13 residues. The CDR3 region is CASRAGTGRRQYF. The CDR3, as DNA: TGTGCCAGCAGGGCCGGGACAGGGAGGAGGCAGTATTTT.

J is TRBJ1-1 and V is TRBV28, with 7 bases lining up with TRBD1. V lost 2 bases, J lost 1 base, and 13 bases stayed unmatched. Germline lookup yields CDR1 MDHEN and CDR2 SYDVKM. The CDR3 consists of 18 residues. CDR3 bases: TGTGCCAGCAGTTTAAGCAGGTGGGGGACAGAGAAGAACACTGAAGCTTTCTTT. It specifies CASSLSRWGTEKNTEAFF.

V gene TRBV10-3 combines with J gene TRBJ1-1; D may be TRBD1 (5 bases). Germline V gene sequence: CDR1 ENHRY, CDR2 SYGVKD. V lost 1 base and J lost 3, with 9 bases in between. The CDR3 is made up of 14 amino acids. The CDR3 nucleotides read TGTGCCATCAGTGAGTTGGGGGAATACACTGAAGCTTTCTTT. It specifies CAISELGEYTEAFF.

The V and J genes are TRBV7-7 and TRBJ2-5, with 11 bases aligning to TRBD2. The trim removed 1 base at V and 4 bases at J, leaving 11 bases unmatched. Germline CDR1 is SSHAT and CDR2 is FNYEAQ (reference sequence). The CDR3 is made up of 18 amino acids. CDR3 DNA sequence: TGTGCCAGCAGCTTAGGGGAGCTAGCGGGGGGATCGGGAGAGACCCAGTACTTC. This codes for CASSLGELAGGSGETQYF.

This clone was observed once. The gene calls are TRBV7-9 and TRBJ2-3; D tentatively reads TRBD1 or TRBD2 (5 bases each). The CDR3 is made up of 15 amino acids. V was shortened by 5 bases and J by 0 bases, with 12 bases between the two germline ends. The germline V gene encodes CDR1 SEHNR and CDR2 FQNEAQ (reference sequence). The CDR3 DNA follows: TGTGCCAGCAGCCCCCCAGAGGGGAGCACAGATACGCAGTATTTT. This gives the protein CASSPPEGSTDTQYF.

This chain joins TRBV6-5 and TRBJ2-5; perhaps TRBD1 as D (6 bases). The CDR3 consists of 14 residues. The V end was cut by 4 bases, the J end by 3 bases, with 12 bases between. The germline V gene has CDR1 MNHEY and CDR2 SVGAGI. The chain's CDR3 is CASSWVEGEETQYF. CDR3 DNA: TGTGCCAGCAGTTGGGTAGAGGGGGAAGAGACCCAGTACTTC.

CDR3: CASSQDRSVYEQYF. The DNA of the CDR3 is TGCGCCAGCAGCCAAGATCGGTCAGTATACGAGCAGTACTTC. This chain uses TRBV4-3 with TRBJ2-7; unclear D gene. Germline V gene lookup returns CDR1 LGHNA and CDR2 YSLEER. The CDR3 consists of 14 residues. Deletions cut 0 bases from V and 4 bases from J, with 10 bases between.

CDR3 coding DNA: TGTGCCAGCAGCTTAGTAGGGGACAGCCAAGAGACCCAGTACTTC. This gives the protein CASSLVGDSQETQYF. J is TRBJ2-5 and V is TRBV7-9; TRBD1 aligns across 7 bases. CDR1 and CDR2 from the germline V gene are SEHNR and FQNEAQ (reference sequence). CDR3 length: 15 residues. V was pared by 1 base and J by 1 base, with 3 bases of the junction left unmatched. The whole variable domain, filled in from reference TRBV7-9 and TRBJ2-5, reads DTGVSQNPRHKITKRGQNVTFRCDPISEHNRLYWYRQTLGQGPEFLTYFQNEAQLEKSRLLSDRFSAERPKGSFSTLEIQRTEQGDSAMYLCASSLVGDSQETQYFGPGTRLLVL.

J is TRBJ2-2 and V is TRBV6-5; possible D gene TRBD2, 5 bases. This CDR3 has 11 amino acids. Trimming took 8 bases from V and 8 from J, leaving 9 bases between them. The germline gives CDR1 MNHEY, CDR2 SVGAGI. The CDR3 DNA follows: TGTGCCAGCCGGGGTCCGGGGGAGCTGTTTTTT. Its translation is CASRGPGELFF.

CDR3 bases: TGTGCCAGCAGCGTAGCTCTTCGTGGGGCTCTTACCTTCAATGAGCAGTTCTTC. Translating gives CASSVALRGALTFNEQFF. The chain uses TRBV9 and TRBJ2-1, with D perhaps TRBD1 (5 bases). The CDR3 sequence is 18 residues long. Germline V CDR1 and CDR2: SGDLS, YYNGEE. Trimming removed 0 bases at V and 6 bases at J, with 22 bases between.

The chain joins TRBV11-1 to TRBJ1-1; D remains unclear. This CDR3 comprises 14 residues. With 1 base removed from V and 0 bases from J, the gap between germline ends came to 6 bases. Per the germline V gene, CDR1 is SGHAT and CDR2 is FQDESV (reference sequence). CDR3 region: CASSLESMNTEAFF. The CDR3 nucleotides are TGTGCCAGCAGCTTAGAGTCCATGAACACTGAAGCTTTCTTT.

This chain uses TRBV5-4 with TRBJ2-3; 8 bases align to TRBD1. The CDR3 contains 16 residues. Germline values: CDR1 SGHNT, CDR2 YYREEE (reference sequence). The ends lost 4 bases at V and 1 base at J; junction bases unmatched: 8. As DNA, the CDR3 is TGTGCCAGCAGCGGGGAGGTGACAGGGGGCACAGATACGCAGTATTTT. Translating gives CASSGEVTGGTDTQYF.

The CDR3 here is CASSPFRLNQETQYF. The CDR3 DNA follows: TGTGCCAGTAGTCCCTTCCGCCTGAACCAAGAGACCCAGTACTTC. The chain couples TRBV19 to TRBJ2-5, with no clear D. Germline V gene data show CDR1 as LNHDA and CDR2 as SQIVND (reference sequence). Trimming left V 5 bases short and J 0 bases short, with 13 bases between. CDR3 size: 15 residues.

This clone occurred once. J is TRBJ2-7 and V is TRBV7-2, with 7 bases matching TRBD1. CDR1 is SGHTA and CDR2 is FQGNSA in the germline V gene. V shed 5 bases and J 2 bases; nucleotides not matched to a gene: 6. CDR3 length: 14 amino acids. Written as DNA, the CDR3 is TGTGCCAGCAGCCAAAAACAGGGGCCCTACGAGCAGTACTTC. Encoded protein: CASSQKQGPYEQYF.

CDR3 loop: CASSSQPAIDEQFF. CDR3 sequence (DNA): TGTGCCAGCAGTTCCCAACCCGCCATCGATGAGCAGTTCTTC. The chain carries TRBV6-6 and TRBJ2-1; D remains ambiguous. This CDR3 comprises 14 residues. Trimming took off 4 bases at V and 8 bases at J, with 15 bases between the two ends. Germline CDR1 is MNHNY and CDR2 is SVGAGI (reference sequence).

This clone showed up just once. The CDR3 sequence is CATPGGQSTNTGELFF. In DNA, the CDR3 is TGTGCTACTCCCGGGGGGCAGTCGACAAACACCGGGGAGCTGTTTTTT. The rearrangement links TRBV12-5 to TRBJ2-2; weak D call: TRBD2 (7 bases). Germline-derived CDR1 and CDR2 are LGHNT and FRNRAP. The CDR3 is made up of 16 amino acids. V was trimmed by 10 bases and J by 2 bases, leaving 20 bases between them.

This chain uses TRBV9 with TRBJ2-7, with TRBD2 matching over 10 bases. The CDR3 loop spans 14 amino acids. The germline V gene encodes CDR1 SGDLS and CDR2 YYNGEE. Trimming at V came to 0 bases and at J to 4 bases, leaving 1 base not matched to a gene. The CDR3 DNA reads TGTGCCAGCAGCGTAGCTAGCGGGAGTTACGAGCAGTACTTC. It is translated as CASSVASGSYEQYF.

The chain couples TRBV9 to TRBJ1-1, with D perhaps TRBD1 (6 bases). Deletions cut 4 bases from V and 1 base from J, with 14 bases between. The length of the CDR3 is 15 residues. The germline gives CDR1 SGDLS, CDR2 YYNGEE. The CDR3 bases are TGTGCCAGCAGCCTCGAGGGGGTACCGAACACTGAAGCTTTCTTT. This translates into CASSLEGVPNTEAFF.

This sequence joins TRBV4-3 and TRBJ2-4; D is uncertain. The CDR3 spans 14 residues. The germline CDR1 and CDR2 sequences are LGHNA and YSLEER. With 1 base removed from V and 7 bases from J, the gap between germline ends came to 11 bases. CDR3 protein: CASSQGPVPNIQYF. The DNA for the CDR3 is TGCGCCAGCAGCCAAGGACCCGTCCCCAACATTCAGTACTTC.

The CDR3 DNA reads as TGTGCCAGCAGTTTATACCCAGGTTACAATGAGCAGTTCTTC. Translation gives CASSLYPGYNEQFF. The chain combines TRBV27 with TRBJ2-1; D ambiguous. CDR3 size: 14 residues. The V end was cut by 1 base, the J end by 4 bases, with 8 bases between. From germline, CDR1 is MNHEY and CDR2 SMNVEV (reference sequence).

The V gene is TRBV27, the J gene TRBJ2-1, with TRBD2 identical over 11 bases. V gave up 5 bases and J gave up 7 bases; unmatched junction bases: 10. In germline, CDR1 is MNHEY, CDR2 SMNVEV (reference sequence). The CDR3 spans 16 residues. CDR3 loop: CASSLTGTSGLNEQFF. The CDR3 coding sequence is TGTGCCAGCAGTCTAACCGGGACTAGCGGCCTTAATGAGCAGTTCTTC.

V is TRBV28 and J is TRBJ1-5, with TRBD1 matching over 7 bases. The CDR3 spans 16 residues. The germline V gene has CDR1 MDHEN and CDR2 SYDVKM. With 6 bases clipped from V and 2 bases from J, the junction kept 10 bases outside the gene matches. For the CDR3, the DNA is TGTGCCAGCAGCGAAACACAGGGGTACGGCAATCAGCCCCAGCATTTT. It yields the protein CASSETQGYGNQPQHF.

This chain joins TRBV19 and TRBJ2-7, with 9 bases aligning to TRBD2. Germline CDR1 and CDR2: LNHDA and SQIVND (reference sequence). This CDR3 is 15 amino acids long. Trimming removed 3 bases from V and 4 bases from J; junction bases left unmatched: 7. The CDR3 DNA follows: TGTGCCAGTAGTATCCAGGGACTAGCCGAATACGAGCAGTACTTC. Its translation is CASSIQGLAEYEQYF.

The CDR3 here is CASSLGQGPEKLFF. The CDR3 DNA is TGTGCCAGCAGCTTAGGGCAGGGCCCTGAAAAACTGTTTTTT. The chain carries TRBV13 and TRBJ1-4; tentatively, D is TRBD1 (5 bases). The germline V gene encodes CDR1 PRHDT and CDR2 FYEKMQ (reference sequence). The CDR3 runs to 14 residues. Trimming cost V 0 bases and J 7 bases, with 9 bases left between them.